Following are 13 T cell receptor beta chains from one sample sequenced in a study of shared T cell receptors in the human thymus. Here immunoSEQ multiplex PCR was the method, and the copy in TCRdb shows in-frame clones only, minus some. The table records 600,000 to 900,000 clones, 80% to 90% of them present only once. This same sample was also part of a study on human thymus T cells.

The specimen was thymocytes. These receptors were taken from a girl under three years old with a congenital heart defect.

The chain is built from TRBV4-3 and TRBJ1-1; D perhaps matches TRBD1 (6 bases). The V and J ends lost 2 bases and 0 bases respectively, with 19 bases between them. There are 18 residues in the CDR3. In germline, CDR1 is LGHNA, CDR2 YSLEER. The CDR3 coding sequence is TGCGCCAGCAGCCAAAAGTCGGACAGATCGTTCATGAACACTGAAGCTTTCTTT. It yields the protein CASSQKSDRSFMNTEAFF.

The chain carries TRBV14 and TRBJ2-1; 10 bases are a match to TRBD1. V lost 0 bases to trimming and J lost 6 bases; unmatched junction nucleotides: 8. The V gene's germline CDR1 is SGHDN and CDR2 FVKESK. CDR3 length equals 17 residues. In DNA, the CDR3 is TGTGCCAGCAGCCAAGAGTTCCGGGACAGGGGAGGCAATGAGCAGTTCTTC. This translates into CASSQEFRDRGGNEQFF.

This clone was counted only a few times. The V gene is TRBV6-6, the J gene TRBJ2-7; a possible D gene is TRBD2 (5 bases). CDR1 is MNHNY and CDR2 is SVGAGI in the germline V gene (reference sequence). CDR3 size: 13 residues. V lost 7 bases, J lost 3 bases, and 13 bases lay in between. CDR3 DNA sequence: TGTGCCAGCACCCCGGGGTCTGACTACGAGCAGTACTTC. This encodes CASTPGSDYEQYF.

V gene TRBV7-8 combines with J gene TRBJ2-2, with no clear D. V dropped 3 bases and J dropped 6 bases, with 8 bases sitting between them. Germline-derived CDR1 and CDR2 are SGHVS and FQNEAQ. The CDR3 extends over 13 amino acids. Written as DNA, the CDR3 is TGTGCCAGCAGCTTCCCTCTTGCCGGGGAGCTGTTTTTT. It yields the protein CASSFPLAGELFF.

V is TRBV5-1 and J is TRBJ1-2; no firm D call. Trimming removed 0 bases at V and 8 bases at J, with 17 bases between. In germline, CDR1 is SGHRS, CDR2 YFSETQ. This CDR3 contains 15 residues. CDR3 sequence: CASSLDRTAEEGYTF. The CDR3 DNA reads TGCGCCAGCAGCTTGGATCGCACTGCCGAGGAGGGCTACACCTTC. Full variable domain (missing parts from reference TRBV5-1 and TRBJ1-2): KAGVTQTPRYLIKTRGQQVTLSCSPISGHRSVSWYQQTPGQGLQFLFEYFSETQRNKGNFPGRFSGRQFSNSRSEMNVSTLELGDSALYLCASSLDRTAEEGYTFGSGTRLTVV.

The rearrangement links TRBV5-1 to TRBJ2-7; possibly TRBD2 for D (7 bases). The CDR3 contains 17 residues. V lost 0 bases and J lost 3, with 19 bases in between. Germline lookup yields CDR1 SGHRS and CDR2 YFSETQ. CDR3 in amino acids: CASSLAVRGTNRYEQYF. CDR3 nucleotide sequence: TGCGCCAGCAGCTTGGCGGTTAGGGGGACTAACCGCTACGAGCAGTACTTC.

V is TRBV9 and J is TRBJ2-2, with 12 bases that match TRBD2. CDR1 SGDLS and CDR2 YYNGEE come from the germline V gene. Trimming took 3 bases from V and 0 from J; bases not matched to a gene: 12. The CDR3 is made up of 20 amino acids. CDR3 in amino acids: CASSARLAGAHRTNTGELFF. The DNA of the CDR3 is TGTGCCAGCAGCGCTAGACTAGCGGGGGCCCACAGAACGAACACCGGGGAGCTGTTTTTT. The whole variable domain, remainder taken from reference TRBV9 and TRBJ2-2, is DSGVTQTPKHLITATGQRVTLRCSPRSGDLSVYWYQQSLDQGLQFLIQYYNGEERAKGNILERFSAQQFPDLHSELNLSSLELGDSALYFCASSARLAGAHRTNTGELFFGEGSRLTVL.

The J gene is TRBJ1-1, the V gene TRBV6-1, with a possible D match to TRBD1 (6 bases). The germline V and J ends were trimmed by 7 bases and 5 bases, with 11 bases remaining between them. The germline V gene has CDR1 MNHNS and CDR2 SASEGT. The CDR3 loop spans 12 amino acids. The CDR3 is CASNQRGTEAFF. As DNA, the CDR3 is TGTGCCAGCAATCAAAGGGGGACTGAAGCTTTCTTT.

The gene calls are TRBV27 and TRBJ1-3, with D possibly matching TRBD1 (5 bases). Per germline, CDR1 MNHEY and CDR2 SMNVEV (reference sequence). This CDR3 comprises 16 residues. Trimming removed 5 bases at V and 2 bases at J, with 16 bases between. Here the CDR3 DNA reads TGTGCCAGCAGTCTTGGGGGGTATTCACCTGGAAACACCATATATTTT. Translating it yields CASSLGGYSPGNTIYF.

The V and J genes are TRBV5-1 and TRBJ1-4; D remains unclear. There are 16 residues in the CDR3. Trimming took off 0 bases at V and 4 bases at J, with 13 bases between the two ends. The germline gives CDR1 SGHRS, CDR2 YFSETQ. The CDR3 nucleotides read TGCGCCAGCAGCTTGGAAAGCACACAGATTAATGAAAAACTGTTTTTT. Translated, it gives CASSLESTQINEKLFF.

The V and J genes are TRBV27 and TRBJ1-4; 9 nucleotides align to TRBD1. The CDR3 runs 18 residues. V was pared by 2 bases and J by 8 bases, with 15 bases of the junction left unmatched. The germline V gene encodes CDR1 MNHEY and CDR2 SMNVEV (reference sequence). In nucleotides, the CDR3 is TGTGCCAGCAGTTTAGTTGCTTCCACCGGGACAGGGAAGGAAAAACTGTTTTTT. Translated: CASSLVASTGTGKEKLFF.

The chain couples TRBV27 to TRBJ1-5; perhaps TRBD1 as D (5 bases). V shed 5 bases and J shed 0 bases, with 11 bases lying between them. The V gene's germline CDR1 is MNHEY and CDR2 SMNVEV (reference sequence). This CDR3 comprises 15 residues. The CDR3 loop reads CASSPRVLSNQPQHF. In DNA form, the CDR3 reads TGTGCCAGCAGTCCCAGGGTTCTTAGCAATCAGCCCCAGCATTTT.

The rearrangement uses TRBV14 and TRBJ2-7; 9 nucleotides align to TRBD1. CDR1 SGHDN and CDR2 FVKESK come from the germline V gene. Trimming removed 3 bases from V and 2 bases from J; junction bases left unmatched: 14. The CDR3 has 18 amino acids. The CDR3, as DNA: TGTGCCAGCAGCCAGCCAGAGGGCCAGGGACAGGGCCCCTACGAGCAGTACTTC. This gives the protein CASSQPEGQGQGPYEQYF.